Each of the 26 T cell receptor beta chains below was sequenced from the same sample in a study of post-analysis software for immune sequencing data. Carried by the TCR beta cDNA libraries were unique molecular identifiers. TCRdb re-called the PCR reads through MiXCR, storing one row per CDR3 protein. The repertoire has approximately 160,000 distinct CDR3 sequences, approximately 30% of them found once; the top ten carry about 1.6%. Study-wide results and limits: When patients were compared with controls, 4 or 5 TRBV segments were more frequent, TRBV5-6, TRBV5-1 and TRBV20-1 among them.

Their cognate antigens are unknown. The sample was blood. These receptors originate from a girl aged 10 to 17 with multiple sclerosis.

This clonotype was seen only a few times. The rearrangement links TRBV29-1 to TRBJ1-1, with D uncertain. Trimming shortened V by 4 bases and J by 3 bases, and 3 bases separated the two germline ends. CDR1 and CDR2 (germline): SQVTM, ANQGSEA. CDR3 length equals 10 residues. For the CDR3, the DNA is TGCAGCGTTGTGGACACTGAAGCTTTCTTT. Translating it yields CSVVDTEAFF.

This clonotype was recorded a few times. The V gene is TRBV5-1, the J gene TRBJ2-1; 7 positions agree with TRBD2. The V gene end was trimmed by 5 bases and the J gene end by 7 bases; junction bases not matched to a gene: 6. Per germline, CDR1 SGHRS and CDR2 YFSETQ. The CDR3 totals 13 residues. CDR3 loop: CASRTGTNNEQFF. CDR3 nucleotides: TGCGCCAGCAGGACCGGGACTAATAATGAGCAGTTCTTC. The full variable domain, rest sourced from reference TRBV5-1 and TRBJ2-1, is KAGVTQTPRYLIKTRGQQVTLSCSPISGHRSVSWYQQTPGQGLQFLFEYFSETQRNKGNFPGRFSGRQFSNSRSEMNVSTLELGDSALYLCASRTGTNNEQFFGPGTRLTVL.

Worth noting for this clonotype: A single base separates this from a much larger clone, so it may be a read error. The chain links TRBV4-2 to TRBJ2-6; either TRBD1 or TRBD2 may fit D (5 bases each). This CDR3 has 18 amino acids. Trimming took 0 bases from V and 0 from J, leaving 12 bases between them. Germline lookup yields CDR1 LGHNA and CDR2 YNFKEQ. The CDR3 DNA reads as TGTGCCAGCAGCCAAGACTTGGGACGGAGCTCTGGGGCCAACGTCCTGACTTTC. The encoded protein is CASSQDLGRSSGANVLTF.

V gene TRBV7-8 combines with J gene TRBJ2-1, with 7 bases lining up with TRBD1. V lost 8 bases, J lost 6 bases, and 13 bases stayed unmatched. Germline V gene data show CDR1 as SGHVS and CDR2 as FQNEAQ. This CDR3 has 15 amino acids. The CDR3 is CASGRQGDSSNEQFF. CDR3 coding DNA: TGTGCCAGCGGCCGACAGGGAGATTCAAGCAATGAGCAGTTCTTC.

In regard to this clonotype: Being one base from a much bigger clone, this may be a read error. CDR3 nucleotide sequence: TGCAGTGCCAGGGAGGGGGGATGGTGCTACACCTTC. It specifies CSAREGGWCYTF. The V gene is TRBV20-1, the J gene TRBJ1-2; possible D gene TRBD1, 6 bases. CDR1 is DFQATT and CDR2 is SNEGSKA in the germline V gene (reference sequence). The germline V and J ends were trimmed by 6 bases and 9 bases, with 17 bases remaining between them. The CDR3 has 12 amino acids.

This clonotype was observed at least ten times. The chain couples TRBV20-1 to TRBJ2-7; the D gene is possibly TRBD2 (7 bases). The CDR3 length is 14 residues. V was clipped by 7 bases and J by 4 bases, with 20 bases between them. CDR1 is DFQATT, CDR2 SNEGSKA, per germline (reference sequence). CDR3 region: CSEGGGRSLYEQYF. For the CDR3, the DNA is TGCAGTGAGGGGGGGGGACGGAGTCTTTACGAGCAGTACTTC.

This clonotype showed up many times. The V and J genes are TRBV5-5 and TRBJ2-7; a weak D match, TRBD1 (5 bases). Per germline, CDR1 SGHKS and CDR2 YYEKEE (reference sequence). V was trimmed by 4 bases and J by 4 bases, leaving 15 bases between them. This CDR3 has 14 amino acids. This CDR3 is CASSHDRFLYEQYF. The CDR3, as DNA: TGTGCCAGCAGCCACGACAGATTTCTTTACGAGCAGTACTTC. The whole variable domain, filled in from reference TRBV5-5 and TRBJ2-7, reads DAGVTQSPTHLIKTRGQQVTLRCSPISGHKSVSWYQQVLGQGPQFIFQYYEKEERGRGNFPDRFSARQFPNYSSELNVNALLLGDSALYLCASSHDRFLYEQYFGPGTRLTVT.

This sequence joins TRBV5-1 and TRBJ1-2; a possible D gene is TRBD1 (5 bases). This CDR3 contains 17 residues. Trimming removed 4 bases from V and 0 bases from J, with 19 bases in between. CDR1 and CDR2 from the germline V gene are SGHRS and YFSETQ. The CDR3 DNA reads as TGCGCCAGCAGCCCCTATGTCGGGGCCGGAGCTAACTATGGCTACACCTTC. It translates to CASSPYVGAGANYGYTF.

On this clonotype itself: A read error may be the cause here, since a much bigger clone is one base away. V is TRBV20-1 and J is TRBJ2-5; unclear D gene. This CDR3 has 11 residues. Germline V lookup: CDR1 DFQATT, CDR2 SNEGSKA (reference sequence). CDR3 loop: CRARKQETQYF. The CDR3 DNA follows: TGCAGGGCTAGAAAACAAGAGACCCAGTACTTC.

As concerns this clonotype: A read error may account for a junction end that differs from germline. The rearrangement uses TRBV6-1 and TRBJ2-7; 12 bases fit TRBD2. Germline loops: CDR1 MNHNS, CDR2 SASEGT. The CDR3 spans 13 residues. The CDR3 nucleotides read TGTGCCAGCGGAACTAGCGGGGGGTACGAGCGGTACTTC. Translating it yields CASGTSGGYERYF.

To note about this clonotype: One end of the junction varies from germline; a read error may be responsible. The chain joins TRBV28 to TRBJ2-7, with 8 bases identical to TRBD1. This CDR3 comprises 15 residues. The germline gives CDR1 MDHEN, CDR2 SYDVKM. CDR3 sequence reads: CAGSLSGTGCYEQYF. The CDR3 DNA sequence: TGTGCCGGCAGTCTCTCCGGGACAGGATGCTACGAGCAGTACTTC.

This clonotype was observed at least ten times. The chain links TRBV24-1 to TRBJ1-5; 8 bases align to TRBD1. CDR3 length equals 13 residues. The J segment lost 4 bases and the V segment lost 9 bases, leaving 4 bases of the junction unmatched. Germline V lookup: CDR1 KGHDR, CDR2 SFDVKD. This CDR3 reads CATWTGTNQPQHF. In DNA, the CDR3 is TGTGCCACCTGGACAGGGACTAATCAGCCCCAGCATTTT.

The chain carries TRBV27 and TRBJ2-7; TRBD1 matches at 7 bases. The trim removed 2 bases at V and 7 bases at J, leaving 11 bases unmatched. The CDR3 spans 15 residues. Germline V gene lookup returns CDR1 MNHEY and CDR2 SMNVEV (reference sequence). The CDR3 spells CASSLRTGDYNEQYF. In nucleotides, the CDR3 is TGTGCCAGCAGTTTAAGGACAGGCGATTACAATGAGCAGTACTTC.

CDR3 region: CASSLTGRRERTDTQYF. The CDR3 nucleotides read TGTGCCAGCAGCTTAACTGGTCGGCGGGAGCGAACAGATACGCAGTATTTT. The genes are TRBV7-2 and TRBJ2-3; TRBD2 matches 7 bases. Germline CDR1 and CDR2: SGHTA and FQGNSA. The CDR3 extends over 17 amino acids. V shed 2 bases and J 3 bases; nucleotides not matched to a gene: 11.

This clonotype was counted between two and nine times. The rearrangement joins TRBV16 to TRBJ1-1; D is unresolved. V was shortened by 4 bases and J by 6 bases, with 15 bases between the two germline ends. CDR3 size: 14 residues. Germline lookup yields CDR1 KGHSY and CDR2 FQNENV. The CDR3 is CASSPPSVPAEAFF. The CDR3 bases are TGTGCCAGCAGCCCACCCTCGGTTCCCGCTGAAGCTTTCTTT.

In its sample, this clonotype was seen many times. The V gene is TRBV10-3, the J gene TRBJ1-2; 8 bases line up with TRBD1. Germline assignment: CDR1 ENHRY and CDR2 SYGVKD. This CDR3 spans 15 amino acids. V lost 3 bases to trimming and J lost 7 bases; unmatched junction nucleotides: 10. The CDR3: CAISEPGGDLGGYTF. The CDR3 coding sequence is TGTGCCATCAGTGAACCAGGGGGCGATTTGGGTGGCTACACCTTC.

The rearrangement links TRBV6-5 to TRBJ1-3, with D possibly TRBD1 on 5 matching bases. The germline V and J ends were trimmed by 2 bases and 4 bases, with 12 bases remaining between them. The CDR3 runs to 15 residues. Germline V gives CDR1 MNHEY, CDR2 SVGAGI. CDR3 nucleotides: TGTGCCAGCAGTTACGGGGCAGGCACAGGAAACACCATATATTTT. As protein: CASSYGAGTGNTIYF.

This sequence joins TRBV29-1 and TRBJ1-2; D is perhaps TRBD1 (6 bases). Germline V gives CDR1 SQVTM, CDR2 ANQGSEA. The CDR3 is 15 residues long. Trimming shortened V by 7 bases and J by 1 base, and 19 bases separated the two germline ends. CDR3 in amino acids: CSARGGDTFNYGYTF. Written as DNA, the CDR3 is TGCAGCGCCCGAGGAGGGGACACCTTTAACTATGGCTACACCTTC. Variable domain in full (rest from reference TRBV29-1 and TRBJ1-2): SAVISQKPSRDICQRGTSLTIQCQVDSQVTMMFWYRQQPGQSLTLIATANQGSEATYESGFVIDKFPISRPNLTFSTLTVSNMSPEDSSIYLCSARGGDTFNYGYTFGSGTRLTVV.

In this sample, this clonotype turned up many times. The CDR3 here is CASSWMTSGSTETQYF. As DNA, the CDR3 is TGCGCCAGCAGCTGGATGACTAGCGGGAGCACAGAGACCCAGTACTTC. This chain links TRBV5-1 with TRBJ2-5; 12 bases line up with TRBD2. CDR1 is SGHRS, CDR2 YFSETQ, per germline. Losses at the gene ends were 3 bases for V and 4 bases for J; bases not matched to a gene: 7. There are 16 residues in the CDR3.

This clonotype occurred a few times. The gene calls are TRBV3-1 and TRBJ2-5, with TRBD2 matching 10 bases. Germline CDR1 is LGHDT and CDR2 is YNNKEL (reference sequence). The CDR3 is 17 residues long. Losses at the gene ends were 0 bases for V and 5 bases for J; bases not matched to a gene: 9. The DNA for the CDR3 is TGTGCCAGCAGCCAAGAGGGGCTAGCGGGAGCGGGTGAGACCCAGTACTTC. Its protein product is CASSQEGLAGAGETQYF.

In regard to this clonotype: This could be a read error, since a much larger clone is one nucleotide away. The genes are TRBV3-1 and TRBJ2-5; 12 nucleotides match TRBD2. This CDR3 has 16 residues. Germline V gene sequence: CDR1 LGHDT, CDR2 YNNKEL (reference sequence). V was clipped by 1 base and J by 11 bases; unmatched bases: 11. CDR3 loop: CASSQGLAGDANEQYF. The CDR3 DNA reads TGTGCCAGCAGCCAAGGACTAGCGGGAGATGCCAATGAGCAGTACTTC.

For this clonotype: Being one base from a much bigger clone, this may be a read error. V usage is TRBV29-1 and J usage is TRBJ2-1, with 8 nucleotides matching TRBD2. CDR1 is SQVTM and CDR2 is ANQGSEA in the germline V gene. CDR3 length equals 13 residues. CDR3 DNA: TGCAGCGTCGCCACTAGCGGCGGCAATGAGCAGGTCTTC. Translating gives CSVATSGGNEQVF.

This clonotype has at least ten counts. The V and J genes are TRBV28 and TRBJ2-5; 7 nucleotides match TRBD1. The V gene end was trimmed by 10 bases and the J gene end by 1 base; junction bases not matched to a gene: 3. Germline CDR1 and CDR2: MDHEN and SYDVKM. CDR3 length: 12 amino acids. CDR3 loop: CATWDSQETQYF. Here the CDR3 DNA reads TGTGCCACCTGGGACAGCCAAGAGACCCAGTACTTC.

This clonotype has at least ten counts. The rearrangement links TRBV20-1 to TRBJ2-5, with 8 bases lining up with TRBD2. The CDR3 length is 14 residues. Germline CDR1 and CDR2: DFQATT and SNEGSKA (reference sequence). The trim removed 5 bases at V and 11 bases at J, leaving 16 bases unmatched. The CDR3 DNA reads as TGCAGTGCTCCGGTGGGGGCTAGCGGGCCGGAACAGTACTTC. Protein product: CSAPVGASGPEQYF.

For the CDR3, the DNA is TGCAGTGCTCCCGGGACGGCCCTCAACGAGCAGTACTTC. Encoded protein: CSAPGTALNEQYF. This rearrangement joins TRBV20-1 to TRBJ2-4; D possibly matches TRBD1 or TRBD2 (5 bases each). The J call may be in error: the DNA end matches TRBJ2-7 better. The length of the CDR3 is 13 residues. Germline V gene data show CDR1 as DFQATT and CDR2 as SNEGSKA (reference sequence).

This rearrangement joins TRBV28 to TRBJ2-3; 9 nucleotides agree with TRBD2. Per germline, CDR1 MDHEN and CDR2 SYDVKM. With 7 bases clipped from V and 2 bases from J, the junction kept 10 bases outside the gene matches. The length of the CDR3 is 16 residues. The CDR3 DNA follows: TGTGCCAGCAACAGCAGACTAGCGGTCCTCACAGATACGCAGTATTTT. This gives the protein CASNSRLAVLTDTQYF.